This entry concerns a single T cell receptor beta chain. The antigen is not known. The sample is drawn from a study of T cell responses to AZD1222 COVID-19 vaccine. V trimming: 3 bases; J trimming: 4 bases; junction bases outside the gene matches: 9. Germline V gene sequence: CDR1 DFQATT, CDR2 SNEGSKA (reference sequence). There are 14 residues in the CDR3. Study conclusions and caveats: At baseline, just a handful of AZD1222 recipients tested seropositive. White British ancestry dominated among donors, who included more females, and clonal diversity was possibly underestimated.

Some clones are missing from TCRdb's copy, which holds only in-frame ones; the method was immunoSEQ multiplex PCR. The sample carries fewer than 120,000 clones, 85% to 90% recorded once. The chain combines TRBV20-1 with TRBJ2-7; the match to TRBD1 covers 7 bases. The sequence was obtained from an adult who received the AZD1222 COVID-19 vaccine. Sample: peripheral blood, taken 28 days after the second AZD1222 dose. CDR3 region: CSASHYGTVYEQYF. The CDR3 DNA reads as TGCAGTGCTAGTCATTACGGGACAGTATACGAGCAGTACTTC.